This section outlines one T cell receptor beta chain sequence together with its context. The antigen remains undetermined. This record belongs to a study of CD4+ T cells in melanoma. Study-wide results and limits: CD8+ T cell, macrophage and B cell function reportedly correlated with neoantigen-specific CD4+ T cells. Reportedly, melanoma neoantigen-specific CD4+ T cells showed varied differentiation states.

Looked up from germline, CDR1 is KGHSH and CDR2 is LQKENI. Trimming pared 3 bases from V and 3 bases from J, leaving 8 bases between. The CDR3 runs to 13 residues. The data were produced by immunoSEQ multiplex PCR, yet TCRdb's version contains in-frame clones alone and is incomplete. Of some 5,000 clones listed, about 64% are singletons. This chain joins TRBV18 and TRBJ1-1; the D gene is possibly TRBD1 (6 bases). This TCR was recovered from a human donor with melanoma. Sequences were obtained from cells from a culture (not recorded whether cultured in vitro). The CDR3 reads CASSPWGHTEAFF. In nucleotides, the CDR3 is TGTGCCAGCTCACCTTGGGGGCACACTGAAGCTTTCTTT.